This is a list of T cell receptor beta chains from one sample in a study of cytomegalovirus exposure and HLA in healthy donors. The data were produced by immunoSEQ multiplex PCR, yet TCRdb's version contains in-frame clones alone and is incomplete. Among about 170,000 clones listed, more than 70% were seen once. The specimen was PBMCs. These receptors came from a male donor in good health and CMV-seronegative. The CDR3 runs from the conserved cysteine through the conserved F or W. A D gene is named only where the DNA matches it firmly. Rows may omit the clone size; those that give it use once, few, many or a size class.

>-|TRBJ1-3|-|TRBV29-1
TGCAGCGCCCACAGAGGGATCTCTGGAAACACCATATATTTT
CSAHRGISGNTIYF
>TRBD1|TRBJ1-2|-|TRBV5-6
TGTGCCAGCAGCCCCGGGGACAGGGTGATATGTGGCTACACCTTC
CASSPGDRVICGYTF
>TRBD1|TRBJ1-1|many|TRBV5-6
TGTGCCAGCAGCTCGGGACAGGACACTGAAGCTTTCTTT
CASSSGQDTEAFF
>-|TRBJ2-7|-|TRBV19
TGTGCCAGTAGTTGGAGGGGAACGATATACGAGCAGTACTTC
CASSWRGTIYEQYF
>-|TRBJ1-4|-|TRBV19
TGTGCCAGTAGTATGGGGGGGCTTTCGCGCAATGAAAAACTGTTTTTT
CASSMGGLSRNEKLFF
>-|TRBJ1-4|-|TRBV30
TGTGCCTGGAGAGCCACGTACTTGGGGCAGGAAAACGAAAAACTGTTTTTT
CAWRATYLGQENEKLFF
>TRBD1|TRBJ1-1|-|TRBV6-1
TGTGCCACCCGGGACAGGGGGAGAAGTACTGAAGCTTTCTTT
CATRDRGRSTEAFF
>TRBD1|TRBJ1-5|-|TRBV27
TGTGCCAGCAGCCCGGGACAGTATAGCAATCAGCCCCAGCATTTT
CASSPGQYSNQPQHF
>TRBD2|TRBJ2-1|-|TRBV6-1
TGTGCCAGCAGTGATGGTAGCGGGTCCGTCTACAATGAGCAGTTCTTC
CASSDGSGSVYNEQFF
>TRBD2|TRBJ2-7|-|TRBV7-2
TGTGCCAGCAGGGCCCGGGGGGGGAACTACGAGCAGTACTTC
CASRARGGNYEQYF
>-|TRBJ2-7|-|TRBV6-5
TGTGCCAGCAGATCGGGGGGCGTTGAGGCCCTGTACTTC
CASRSGGVEALYF
>TRBD1|TRBJ2-5|-|TRBV7-9
TGTGCCAGCACCCTCTCCCAGGGGGAAGAGACCCAGTACTTC
CASTLSQGEETQYF
>-|TRBJ1-1|-|TRBV30
TGTGCCTGGAGTAGGGAGGCTGAAGCTTTCTTT
CAWSREAEAFF
>-|TRBJ2-7|-|TRBV4-3
TGCGCCAGCAGCCAAGATAGAATCGGGGCCTACGAGCAGTACTTC
CASSQDRIGAYEQYF
>-|TRBJ1-4|-|TRBV7-9
TGTGCCAGCAGCTTATCGCTGAGAAAAAGTGAAAAACTGTTTTTT
CASSLSLRKSEKLFF
>-|TRBJ2-1|-|TRBV7-8
TGTGCCAGCAGCTTAGGGCAGGGCTACTCCTACAATGAGCAGTTCTTC
CASSLGQGYSYNEQFF
>-|TRBJ2-5|-|TRBV5-8
TGTGCCAGCACTCTGGGGGGTATTAAAGAGACCCAGTACTTC
CASTLGGIKETQYF
>-|TRBJ2-1|-|TRBV14
TGTGCCAGCAGCCAAGCGCGGTACAATGAGCAGTTCTTC
CASSQARYNEQFF
>TRBD1|TRBJ1-1|-|TRBV6-4
TGTGCCAGCAGTACCGGGACAGGGAACACTGAAGCTTTCTTT
CASSTGTGNTEAFF
>TRBD2|TRBJ2-1|-|TRBV7-3
TGTGCCAGCAGTCTAGCGGGAGTCACCATACCGCGGAATGAGCAGTTCTTC
CASSLAGVTIPRNEQFF
>TRBD2|TRBJ2-3|-|TRBV11-1
TGTGCCAGCAGCTGGGGGGTGAGGGCGGGAGGACCTCCCCAAGATACGCAGTATTTT
CASSWGVRAGGPPQDTQYF
>TRBD2|TRBJ2-1|-|TRBV15
TGTGCCACCAGCAGGGAGTTAGCGGGGGCTGAATACAATGAGCAGTTCTTC
CATSRELAGAEYNEQFF
>-|TRBJ1-5|few|TRBV4-2
TGTGCCAGCAGCCAAGATCTAGGACAGTTGGGTCAGCCCCAGCATTTT
CASSQDLGQLGQPQHF
>TRBD2|TRBJ2-7|-|TRBV27
TGTGCCAGCAGAGGTTGGCCCGGGGTAGCGGGAGGCCCCCCCTACGAGCAGTACTTC
CASRGWPGVAGGPPYEQYF
>-|TRBJ2-7|-|TRBV5-1
TGCGCCAGCAGCCGGGTCCAGGGTCTCTACGAGCAGTACTTC
CASSRVQGLYEQYF
>-|TRBJ2-7|-|TRBV4-1
TGCGCCAGCAGCCAAGATCAGGGGTTCGGATCCTACGAGCAGTACTTC
CASSQDQGFGSYEQYF
>TRBD2|TRBJ2-7|-|TRBV10-3
TGTGCCATGGGGAGGGACCGAGCCTACGAGCAGTACTTC
CAMGRDRAYEQYF
>-|TRBJ1-3|-|TRBV5-1
TGCGCCAGCAGCCCCACGCGGGGGAGGTCTGGAAACACCATATATTTT
CASSPTRGRSGNTIYF
>TRBD1|TRBJ2-5|-|TRBV6-5
TGTGCCAGCACTAGAGGACAGGGAGGAGAGACCCAGTACTTC
CASTRGQGGETQYF
>-|TRBJ1-2|-|TRBV19
TGTGCCAGTAGCCAAATCCCGGGAACCGGCTACACCTTC
CASSQIPGTGYTF
>-|TRBJ2-2|-|TRBV10-3
TGTGCCATCAGTGAGGGGGGCAGTAGGGGTGGCACCGGGGAGCTGCTTTTT
CAISEGGSRGGTGELLF
>-|TRBJ2-3|-|TRBV21-1
TGTGCCAGCAGCAATAAGGAGGTAGCGGGAGAGGTTACAGATACGCAGTATTTT
CASSNKEVAGEVTDTQYF
>-|TRBJ2-3|-|TRBV6-7
TGTGCCAGCACCCTCCACTCCCGAGGGCTAGCTGCAGATACGCAGTATTTT
CASTLHSRGLAADTQYF
>-|TRBJ1-3|-|TRBV27
TGTGCCAGCAGTCTTGCAGGGGCTGGAAACACCATATATTTT
CASSLAGAGNTIYF
>TRBD1|TRBJ1-6|few|TRBV6-1
TGTGCCAGCAGGGGGGACAGGGGGCCAGGTTCACCCCTCCACTTT
CASRGDRGPGSPLHF
>-|TRBJ2-7|once|TRBV18
TGTGCCAGCTCACCACCGAACAGAGCCTACGAGCAGTACTTC
CASSPPNRAYEQYF
>-|TRBJ2-5|few|TRBV5-1
TGCGCCAGCAGCTTGGAAGGAGTAGGTCAAGAGACCCAGTACTTC
CASSLEGVGQETQYF
>TRBD1|TRBJ2-2|-|TRBV25-1
TGTGCCAGCAGATCACGGGACAGTAACACCGGGGAGCTGTTTTTT
CASRSRDSNTGELFF
>TRBD1|TRBJ2-2|once|TRBV27
TGTGCCAGCAGTCCCTACCCCCAGACAGGGGTTAAGACCGGGGAGCTGTTTTTT
CASSPYPQTGVKTGELFF
>-|TRBJ1-6|-|TRBV18
TGTGCCAGCTCATCCTCGAGGACAGATTCACCCCTCCACTTT
CASSSSRTDSPLHF
>-|TRBJ1-1|-|TRBV30
TGTGCCTGGACTGCAGGAAGGAACACTGAAGCTTTCTTT
CAWTAGRNTEAFF